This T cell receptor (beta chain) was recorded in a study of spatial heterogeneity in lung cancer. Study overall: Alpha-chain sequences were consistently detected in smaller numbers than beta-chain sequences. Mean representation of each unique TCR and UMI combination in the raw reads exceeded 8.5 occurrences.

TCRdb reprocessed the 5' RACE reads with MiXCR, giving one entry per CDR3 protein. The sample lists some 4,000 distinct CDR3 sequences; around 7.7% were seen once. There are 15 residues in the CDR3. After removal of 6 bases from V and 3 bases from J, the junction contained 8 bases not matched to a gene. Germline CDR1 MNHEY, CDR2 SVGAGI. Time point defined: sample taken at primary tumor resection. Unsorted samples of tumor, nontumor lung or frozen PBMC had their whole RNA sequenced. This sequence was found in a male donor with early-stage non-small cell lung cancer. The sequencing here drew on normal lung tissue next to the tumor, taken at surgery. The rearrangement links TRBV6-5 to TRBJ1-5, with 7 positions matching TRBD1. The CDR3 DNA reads TGTGCCAGCAGGCTTATACAGGGGAACAATCAGCCCCAGCATTTT. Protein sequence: CASRLIQGNNQPQHF.